This T cell receptor (beta chain) is from a study of T cell responses to AZD1222 COVID-19 vaccine. Assay: immunoSEQ multiplex PCR; the TCRdb copy retains only in-frame clones and omits some. The table lists tens of thousands of clones, over 75% of them singletons. The germline CDR1 and CDR2 sequences are SGHAT and FQNNGV. The CDR3 has 13 residues. V gave up 0 bases and J gave up 4 bases, with 4 bases separating them. Whole-study findings and limits: Females made up more of the donors, who were largely white British, and clonal diversity may have come out too low.

A few counts support this clone. Its antigen remains unknown. This TCR was recovered from an adult in good health. The chain has TRBV11-2 and TRBJ1-5; D is unresolved. Sequences were derived from peripheral blood, sampled on day 0 of AZD1222 vaccination. The CDR3 coding sequence is TGTGCCAGCAGCTTAGAACGGAATCAGCCCCAGCATTTT. Translation gives CASSLERNQPQHF.